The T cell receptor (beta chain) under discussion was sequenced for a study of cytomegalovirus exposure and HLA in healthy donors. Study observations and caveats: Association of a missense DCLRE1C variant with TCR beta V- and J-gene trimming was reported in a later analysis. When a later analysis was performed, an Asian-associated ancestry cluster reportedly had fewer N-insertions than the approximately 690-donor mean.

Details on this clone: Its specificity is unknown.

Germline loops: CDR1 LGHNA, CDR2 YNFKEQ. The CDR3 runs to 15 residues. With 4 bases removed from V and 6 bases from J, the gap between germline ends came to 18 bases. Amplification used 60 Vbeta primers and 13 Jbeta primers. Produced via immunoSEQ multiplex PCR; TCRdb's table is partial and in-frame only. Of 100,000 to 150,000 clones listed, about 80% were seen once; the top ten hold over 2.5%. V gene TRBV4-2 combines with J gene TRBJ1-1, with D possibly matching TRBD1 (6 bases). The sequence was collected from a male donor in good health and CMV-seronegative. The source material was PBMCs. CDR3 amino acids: CASSPLEQGGSEAFF. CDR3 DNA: TGTGCCAGCAGCCCCCTCGAACAGGGAGGGTCTGAAGCTTTCTTT.